One sample yielded the 9 T cell receptor beta chains listed below, sequenced in a study of blood T cell repertoires in COVID-19. TCRdb's table, derived via immunoSEQ multiplex PCR, lists solely in-frame clones and lacks some. Counted here are tens of thousands of clones, about 85% occurring once; the ten biggest clones make up 3.4%. Sample: peripheral blood. The receptors here all came from a man in his forties or fifties with acute or convalescent COVID-19.

The V and J genes are TRBV12-5 and TRBJ1-1; the D gene is possibly TRBD1 (5 bases). CDR1 is LGHNT, CDR2 FRNRAP, per germline. The CDR3 spans 16 residues. V lost 4 bases and J 1 base, leaving 16 bases between the germline ends. The CDR3 region is CASGSPGWTPNTEAFF. CDR3 bases: TGTGCTAGTGGTTCGCCCGGCTGGACACCGAACACTGAAGCTTTCTTT.

The gene calls are TRBV4-1 and TRBJ2-2, with D maybe TRBD1 (6 bases). This CDR3 is built from 15 residues. Germline V gives CDR1 MGHRA, CDR2 YSYEKL. V lost 2 bases and J lost 6, with 13 bases in between. The CDR3 here is CASSQRQVVPGELFF. The DNA of the CDR3 is TGCGCCAGCAGCCAACGACAGGTAGTACCCGGGGAGCTGTTTTTT.

The chain uses TRBV28 and TRBJ1-1, with D tentatively TRBD1 (6 bases). The CDR3 contains 13 residues. CDR1 and CDR2 (germline): MDHEN, SYDVKM. The V gene lost 3 bases and the J gene lost 5 bases, with 10 bases spanning the gap. The CDR3 loop reads CASSLGGGTEAFF. CDR3 coding DNA: TGTGCCAGCAGTTTGGGAGGGGGGACTGAAGCTTTCTTT. Combining the CDR3 with reference TRBV28 and TRBJ1-1 gives the whole variable domain DVKVTQSSRYLVKRTGEKVFLECVQDMDHENMFWYRQDPGLGLRLIYFSYDVKMKEKGDIPEGYSVSREKKERFSLILESASTNQTSMYLCASSLGGGTEAFFGQGTRLTVV.

This sequence joins TRBV2 and TRBJ2-3, with TRBD1 identical over 8 bases. The CDR3 sequence is 16 residues long. The V gene end was trimmed by 4 bases and the J gene end by 4 bases; junction bases not matched to a gene: 10. Germline CDR1 and CDR2: SNHLY and FYNNEI. The CDR3 sequence is CASSVRSDRGSDTQYF. The CDR3 region has the DNA TGTGCCAGCAGTGTGCGTAGCGACAGGGGTTCAGATACGCAGTATTTT.

This chain connects TRBV5-6 to TRBJ1-6; no firm D call. CDR1 and CDR2 from the germline V gene are SGHDT and YYEEEE. The CDR3 is 16 residues long. V lost 1 base to trimming and J lost 5 bases, with 13 bases between them. The CDR3: CASSLFRGSDNSPLHF. The CDR3 DNA sequence: TGTGCCAGCAGCTTGTTCCGTGGCAGTGATAATTCACCCCTCCACTTT.

This chain connects TRBV5-1 to TRBJ1-1; 9 nucleotides agree with TRBD1. CDR1 SGHRS and CDR2 YFSETQ come from the germline V gene. Trimming removed 0 bases from V and 5 bases from J; junction bases left unmatched: 2. This CDR3 comprises 14 residues. This chain's CDR3 is CASSLGQGGTEAFF. Written as DNA, the CDR3 is TGCGCCAGCAGCTTGGGACAGGGGGGAACTGAAGCTTTCTTT.

In DNA form, the CDR3 reads TGCAGTGCTAGTCGTGCAGGGCCCATGAACACTGAAGCTTTCTTT. Translating gives CSASRAGPMNTEAFF. This sequence joins TRBV20-1 and TRBJ1-1; D perhaps matches TRBD1 (5 bases). V lost 3 bases and J lost 0, with 14 bases in between. This CDR3 contains 15 residues. The germline V gene has CDR1 DFQATT and CDR2 SNEGSKA (reference sequence).

The table lists this clone with a few counts. CDR3 protein: CASSFGGAISYEQYF. In nucleotides, the CDR3 is TGCGCCAGCAGCTTCGGGGGAGCCATCTCCTACGAGCAGTACTTC. J is TRBJ2-7 and V is TRBV5-1; D is perhaps TRBD2 (6 bases). CDR3 length equals 15 residues. Per the germline V gene, CDR1 is SGHRS and CDR2 is YFSETQ. Trimming took 2 bases from V and 0 from J, leaving 12 bases between them.

This chain uses TRBV29-1 with TRBJ1-2; perhaps TRBD1 as D (6 bases). This CDR3 is 16 amino acids long. The ends were cut back, 8 bases at V and 4 bases at J, with 26 bases in the middle. Germline CDR1 is SQVTM and CDR2 is ANQGSEA. In DNA form, the CDR3 reads TGCAGCATTCTTTGGGACACACGACGGGACGGCTATGGCTACACCTTC. Its translation is CSILWDTRRDGYGYTF.